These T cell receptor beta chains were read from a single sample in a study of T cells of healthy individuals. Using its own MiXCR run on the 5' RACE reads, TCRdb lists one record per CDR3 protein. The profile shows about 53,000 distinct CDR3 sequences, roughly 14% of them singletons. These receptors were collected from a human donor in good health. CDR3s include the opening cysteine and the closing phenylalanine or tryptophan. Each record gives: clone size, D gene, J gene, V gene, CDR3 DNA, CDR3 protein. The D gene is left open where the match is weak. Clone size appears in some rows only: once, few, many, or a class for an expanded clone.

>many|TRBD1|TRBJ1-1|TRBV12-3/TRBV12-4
TGTGCCAGCAGTTCACAGGGGTACACTGAAGCTTTCTTT
CASSSQGYTEAFF
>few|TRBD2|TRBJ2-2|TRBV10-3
TGTGCCATCAAAGGACTAGCGAACACCGGGGAGCTGTTTTTT
CAIKGLANTGELFF
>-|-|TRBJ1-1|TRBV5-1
TGCGCCAGCAGCGTGGACGGGTGGAACACTGAAGCTTTCTTT
CASSVDGWNTEAFF
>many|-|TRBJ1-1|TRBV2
TGTGCCAGCAGTGAACATCCCCCTGAAGCTTTCTTT
CASSEHPPEAFF
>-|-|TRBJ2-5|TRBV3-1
TGTGCCAGCAGCCAAGGGACACTGGTACACCGGAACCAAGAGACCCAGTACTTC
CASSQGTLVHRNQETQYF
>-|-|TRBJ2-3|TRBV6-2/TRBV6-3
TGTGCCAGCACCCCATCGGGGAAGACAGATACGCAGTATTTT
CASTPSGKTDTQYF
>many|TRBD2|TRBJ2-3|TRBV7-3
TGTGCCAGCAGCTCAGCGGGGGGGCTCCTGGATACGCAGTATTTT
CASSSAGGLLDTQYF
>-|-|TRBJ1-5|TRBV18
TGTGCCAGCTCATCGACTGAAGACCAGCATTTT
CASSSTEDQHF
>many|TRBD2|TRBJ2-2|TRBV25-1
TGTGCCAGCAGTAAGGGACTAGCCCACACCGGGGAGCTGTTTTTT
CASSKGLAHTGELFF
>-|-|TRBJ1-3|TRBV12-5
TGTGCTAGTGGTTTAAGGTCTGGAAACACCATATATTTT
CASGLRSGNTIYF
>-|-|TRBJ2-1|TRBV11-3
TGTGCCAGCAGCTTCGACGGATATGAGCAGTTCTTC
CASSFDGYEQFF
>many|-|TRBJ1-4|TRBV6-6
TGTGCCAGCAGTTACACAACCGGGACATGGGGAAAACTGTTTTTT
CASSYTTGTWGKLFF
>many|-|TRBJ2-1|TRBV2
TGTGCCAGCAGCCTCAGGGGGGGGGGTGAGCAGTTCTTC
CASSLRGGGEQFF
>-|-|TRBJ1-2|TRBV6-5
TGTGCCAGCAGTTACGGGGGGCTCGGCTACACCTTC
CASSYGGLGYTF
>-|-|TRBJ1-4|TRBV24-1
TGTGCCACCAGTGATGGACGACAAGGCCCGGGGGCTAATGAAAAACTGTTTTTT
CATSDGRQGPGANEKLFF
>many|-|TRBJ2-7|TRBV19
TGTGCCAGTAGTATACCCGGGGGACTTACCTACGAGCAGTACTTC
CASSIPGGLTYEQYF
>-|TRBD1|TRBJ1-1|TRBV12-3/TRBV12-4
TGTGCCAGCAGTCGAGGAACAGGGGGAGTCACTGAAGCTTTCTTT
CASSRGTGGVTEAFF
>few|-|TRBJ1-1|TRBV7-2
TGTGCCAGCAGCTTGGGGGGTTCGGGCGCTGAAGCTTTCTTT
CASSLGGSGAEAFF
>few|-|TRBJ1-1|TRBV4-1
TGCGCCAGCAGCCAAGATCGGCAGGGAAACACTGAAGCTTTCTTT
CASSQDRQGNTEAFF
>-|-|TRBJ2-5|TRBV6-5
TGTGCCGCAGCCCCGGCAGGAGAAGAGACCCAGTACTTC
CAAAPAGEETQYF
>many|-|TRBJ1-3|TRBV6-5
TGTGCCAGCAGTTCCGGGACTTACTCTGGAAACACCATATATTTT
CASSSGTYSGNTIYF
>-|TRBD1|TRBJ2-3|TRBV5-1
TGCGCCAGCAGCCCACAGGGGAACACAGATACGCAGTATTTT
CASSPQGNTDTQYF
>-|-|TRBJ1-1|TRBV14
TGTGCCAGCAGCCAAGACTCGTCCACGGCTTTCTTT
CASSQDSSTAFF
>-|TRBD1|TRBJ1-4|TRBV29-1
TGCAGCGTTGAAGGGACAGGGCAAGAAAAACTGTTTTTT
CSVEGTGQEKLFF
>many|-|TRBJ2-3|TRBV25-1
TGTGCCAGCAGTGAATTCGGGGGGCTCGGCACAGATACGCAGTATTTT
CASSEFGGLGTDTQYF
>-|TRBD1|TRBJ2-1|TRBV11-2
TGTGCCAGCAGCCGTAACAACAGGGGCAATGAGCAGTTCTTC
CASSRNNRGNEQFF
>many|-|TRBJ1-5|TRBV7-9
TGTGCCAGCAGCTTAGGGTCAGGGGCCGAAGATCAGCCCCAGCATTTT
CASSLGSGAEDQPQHF
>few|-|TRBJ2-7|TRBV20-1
TGCAGTGCTAGAGATGTGGGAAGGGATGACGAGCAGTACTTC
CSARDVGRDDEQYF
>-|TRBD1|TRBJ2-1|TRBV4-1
TGCGCCAGCAGCCCGGGACAGCTAGGGGTCCCTCAGTTCTTC
CASSPGQLGVPQFF
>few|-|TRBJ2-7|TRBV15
TGTGCCACCTACAACCTAATAGGACACGAGCAGTACTTC
CATYNLIGHEQYF
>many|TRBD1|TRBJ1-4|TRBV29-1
TGCAGCGTTGATTTGCCAGGGGGCGTAGGGGAAAAACTGTTTTTT
CSVDLPGGVGEKLFF
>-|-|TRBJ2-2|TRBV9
TGTGCCAGCAGCGTAGAAGGAGGGGCGAACACCGGGGAGCTGTTTTTT
CASSVEGGANTGELFF